The clone carrying this T cell receptor beta chain was observed once. Its target is unknown. Profiling relied on immunoSEQ multiplex PCR, and the TCRdb table lists in-frame clones only, not all of them. The sample includes 1,100 or so clones, 68% of them seen just once. The sample originates from a study of CD8 T cell repertoires and HIV-1 epitope variants. Across the whole study: Separate wells received one of Twenty-five Gag or Nef variant peptides.

Study conclusions and caveats: Under 10 TCR beta clonotypes were antigen-specific, six apparently recognizing autologous or escape variants.

With 0 bases removed from V and 4 bases from J, the gap between germline ends came to 16 bases. Germline CDR1 SGHVS, CDR2 FQNEAQ. The CDR3 is made up of 17 amino acids. Sequencing was performed on cultured CD8+ T cells derived from PBMCs. The genes are TRBV7-8 and TRBJ1-5; D gene ambiguous. The source is a male donor with HIV. CDR3 residues: CASSLAFGIIRNQPQHF. The CDR3 DNA reads TGTGCCAGCAGCTTAGCGTTCGGCATAATTCGAAATCAGCCCCAGCATTTT.